This TCR beta chain was recorded in a study of PD-L1 blockade in urothelial cancer. Looking at the study overall: Males with bladder-origin urothelial cancer constituted about nine tenths of the roughly 29 patients.

The V gene's germline CDR1 is SGHTA and CDR2 FQGTGA. This CDR3 spans 14 amino acids. Trimming removed 2 bases from V and 7 bases from J, with 12 bases in between. Time point denoted: pretreatment peripheral blood. Some clones are missing from TCRdb's copy, which holds only in-frame ones; the method was immunoSEQ multiplex PCR. The repertoire has roughly 63,000 clones, approximately 81% of them found once; the top ten carry roughly 2.9%. The specimen was PBMCs, collected around atezolizumab (anti-PD-L1) treatment. The rearrangement joins TRBV7-3 to TRBJ2-1, with D unresolved. This sequence originates from a man between 65 and 85 years old with urothelial cancer. The CDR3 DNA follows: TGTGCCAGCAGCTTAGACAAGAACCGGAATGAGCAGTTCTTC. This gives the protein CASSLDKNRNEQFF.